This record concerns one T cell receptor beta chain sequence. Only in-frame clones appear in the TCRdb table, and some are missing; sequencing was by immunoSEQ multiplex PCR. The sample includes under 150,000 clones, more than 80% of them seen just once. These data originate in a study of blood T cell repertoires in COVID-19. About the research overall: From T cells, B-cell-depleted T cells, or PBMCs came the material, which was cDNA or gDNA.

The CDR3 sequence is 14 residues long. From germline, CDR1 is SEHNR and CDR2 FQNEAQ (reference sequence). The V end was cut by 3 bases, the J end by 5 bases, with 11 bases between. This TCR was sampled from a woman in her sixties with active COVID-19. Sequencing input: peripheral blood. The rearrangement links TRBV7-9 to TRBJ1-5, with D hard to call. As DNA, the CDR3 is TGTGCCAGCAGCTTCGGAGGTTCTCATCAGCCCCAGCATTTT. Protein: CASSFGGSHQPQHF.